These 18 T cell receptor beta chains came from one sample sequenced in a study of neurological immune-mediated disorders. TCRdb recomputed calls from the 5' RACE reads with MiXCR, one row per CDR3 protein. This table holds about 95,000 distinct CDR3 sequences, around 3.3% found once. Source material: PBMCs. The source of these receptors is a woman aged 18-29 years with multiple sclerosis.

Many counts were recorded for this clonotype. The CDR3 sequence: CASMDRGDYGYTF. The CDR3 region has the DNA TGTGCCAGCATGGACAGGGGAGACTATGGCTACACCTTC. The chain couples TRBV6-6 to TRBJ1-2, with 9 bases identical to TRBD1. With 7 bases clipped from V and 3 bases from J, the junction kept 3 bases outside the gene matches. The CDR3 is 13 residues long. Looked up from germline, CDR1 is MNHNY and CDR2 is SVGAGI (reference sequence).

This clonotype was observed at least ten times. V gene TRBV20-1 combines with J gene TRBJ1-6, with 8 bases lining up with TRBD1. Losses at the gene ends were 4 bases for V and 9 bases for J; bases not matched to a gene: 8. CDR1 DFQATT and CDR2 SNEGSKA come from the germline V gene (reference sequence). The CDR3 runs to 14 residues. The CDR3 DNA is TGCAGTGCTACCCCGACAGGGGAGGGTTCACCCCTCCACTTT. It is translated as CSATPTGEGSPLHF.

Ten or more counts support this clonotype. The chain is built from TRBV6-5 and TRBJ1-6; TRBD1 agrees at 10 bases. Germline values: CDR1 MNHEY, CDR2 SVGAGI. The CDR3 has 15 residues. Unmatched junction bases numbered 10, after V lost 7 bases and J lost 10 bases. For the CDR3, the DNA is TGTGCCAGCAACATTCTGGACAGGGGGAGCTCACCCCTCCACTTT. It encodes CASNILDRGSSPLHF.

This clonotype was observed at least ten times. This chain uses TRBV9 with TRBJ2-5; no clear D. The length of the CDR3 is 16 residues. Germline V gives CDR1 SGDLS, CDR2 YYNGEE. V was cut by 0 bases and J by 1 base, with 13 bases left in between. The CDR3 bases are TGTGCCAGCAGCGTAGAATGGACGACAAGCCAAGAGACCCAGTACTTC. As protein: CASSVEWTTSQETQYF.

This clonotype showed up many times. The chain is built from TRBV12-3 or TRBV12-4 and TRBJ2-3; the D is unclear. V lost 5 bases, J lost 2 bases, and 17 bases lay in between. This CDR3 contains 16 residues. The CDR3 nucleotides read TGTGCCAGCAGTCTCCGGGTAGCAGCCTCCACAGATACGCAGTATTTT. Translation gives CASSLRVAASTDTQYF.

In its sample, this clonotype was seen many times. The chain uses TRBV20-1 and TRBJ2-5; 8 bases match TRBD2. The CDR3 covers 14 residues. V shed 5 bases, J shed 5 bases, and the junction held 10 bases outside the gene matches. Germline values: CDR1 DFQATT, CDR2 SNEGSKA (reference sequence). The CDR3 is CSAPVRGGRETQYF. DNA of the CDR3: TGCAGTGCTCCCGTTCGGGGGGGCCGTGAGACCCAGTACTTC.

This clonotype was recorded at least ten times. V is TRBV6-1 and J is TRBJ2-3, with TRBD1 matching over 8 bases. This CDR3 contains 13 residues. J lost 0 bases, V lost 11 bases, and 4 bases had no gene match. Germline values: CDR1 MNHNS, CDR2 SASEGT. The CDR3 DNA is TGTGCCGCCTACAGGGGGAGCACAGATACGCAGTATTTT. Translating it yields CAAYRGSTDTQYF.

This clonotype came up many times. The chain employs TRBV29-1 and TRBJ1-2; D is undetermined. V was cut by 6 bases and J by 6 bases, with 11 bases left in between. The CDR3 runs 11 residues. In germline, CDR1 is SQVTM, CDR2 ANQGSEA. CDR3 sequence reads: CSVDDGDGYTF. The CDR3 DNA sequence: TGCAGCGTCGATGACGGTGATGGCTACACCTTC.

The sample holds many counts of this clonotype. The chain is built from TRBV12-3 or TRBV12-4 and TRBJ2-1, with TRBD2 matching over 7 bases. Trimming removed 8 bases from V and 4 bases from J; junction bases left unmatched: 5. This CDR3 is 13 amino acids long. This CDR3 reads CASGWEGYNEQFF. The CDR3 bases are TGTGCCAGCGGTTGGGAGGGGTACAATGAGCAGTTCTTC.

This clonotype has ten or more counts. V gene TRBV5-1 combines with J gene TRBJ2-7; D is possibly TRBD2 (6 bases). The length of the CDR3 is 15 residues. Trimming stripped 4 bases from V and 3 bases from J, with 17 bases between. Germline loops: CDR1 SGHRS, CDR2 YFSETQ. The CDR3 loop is CASSRGTGTLYEQYF. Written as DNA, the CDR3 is TGCGCCAGCAGCCGGGGGACGGGTACCCTCTACGAGCAGTACTTC. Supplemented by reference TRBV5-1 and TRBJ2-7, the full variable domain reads KAGVTQTPRYLIKTRGQQVTLSCSPISGHRSVSWYQQTPGQGLQFLFEYFSETQRNKGNFPGRFSGRQFSNSRSEMNVSTLELGDSALYLCASSRGTGTLYEQYFGPGTRLTVT.

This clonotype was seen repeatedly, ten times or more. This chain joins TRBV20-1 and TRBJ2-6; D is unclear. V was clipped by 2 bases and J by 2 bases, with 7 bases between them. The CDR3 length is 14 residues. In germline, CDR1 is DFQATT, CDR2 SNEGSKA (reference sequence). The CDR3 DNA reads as TGCAGTGCTAGAATTGGGACTGGGGCCAACGTCCTGACTTTC. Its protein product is CSARIGTGANVLTF.

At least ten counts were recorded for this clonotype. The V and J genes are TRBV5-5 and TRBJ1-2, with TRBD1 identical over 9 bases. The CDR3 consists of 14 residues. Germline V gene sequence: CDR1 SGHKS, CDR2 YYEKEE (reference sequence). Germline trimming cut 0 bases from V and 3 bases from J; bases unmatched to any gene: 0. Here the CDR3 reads CASSLGTGDYGYTF. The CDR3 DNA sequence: TGTGCCAGCAGCTTGGGGACAGGGGACTATGGCTACACCTTC.

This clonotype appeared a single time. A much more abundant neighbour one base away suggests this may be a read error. Written as DNA, the CDR3 is TGTGCCAGCAGCTTTCCGGGGGGCCGAGGGAACGGGGAGCTGTTTTTT. This translates into CASSFPGGRGNGELFF. V usage is TRBV5-6 and J usage is TRBJ2-2; tentative D call: TRBD2 (7 bases). Germline V gives CDR1 SGHDT, CDR2 YYEEEE. The CDR3 is 16 amino acids. Trimming stripped 2 bases from V and 7 bases from J, with 18 bases between.

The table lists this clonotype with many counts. The CDR3 region is CASSENQENTGELFF. CDR3 nucleotide sequence: TGTGCCAGCAGTGAAAACCAGGAGAACACCGGGGAGCTGTTTTTT. The chain employs TRBV6-1 and TRBJ2-2; the D is unclear. Germline values: CDR1 MNHNS, CDR2 SASEGT. V lost 2 bases and J 1 base, leaving 8 bases between the germline ends. There are 15 residues in the CDR3.

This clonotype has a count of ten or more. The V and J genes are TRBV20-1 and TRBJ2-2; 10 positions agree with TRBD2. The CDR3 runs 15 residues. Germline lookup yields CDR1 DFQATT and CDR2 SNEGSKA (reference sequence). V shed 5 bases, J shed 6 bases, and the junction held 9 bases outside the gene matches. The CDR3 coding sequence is TGCAGTGCTGCTCCGGGACTAGCGATCGCCGGGGAGCTGTTTTTT. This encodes CSAAPGLAIAGELFF.

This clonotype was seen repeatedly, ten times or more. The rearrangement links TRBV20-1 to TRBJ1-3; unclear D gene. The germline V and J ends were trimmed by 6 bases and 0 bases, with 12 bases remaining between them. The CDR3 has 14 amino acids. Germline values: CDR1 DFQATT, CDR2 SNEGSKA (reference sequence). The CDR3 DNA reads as TGCAGTGCCCCCAACGGATACTCTGGAAACACCATATATTTT. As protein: CSAPNGYSGNTIYF.

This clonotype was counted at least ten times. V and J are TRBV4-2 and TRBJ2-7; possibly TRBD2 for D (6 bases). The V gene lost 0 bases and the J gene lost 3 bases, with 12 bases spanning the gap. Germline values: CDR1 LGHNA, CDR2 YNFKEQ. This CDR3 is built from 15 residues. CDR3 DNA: TGTGCCAGCAGCCAAGATTTCGGGGGAGTCTACGAGCAGTACTTC. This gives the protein CASSQDFGGVYEQYF.

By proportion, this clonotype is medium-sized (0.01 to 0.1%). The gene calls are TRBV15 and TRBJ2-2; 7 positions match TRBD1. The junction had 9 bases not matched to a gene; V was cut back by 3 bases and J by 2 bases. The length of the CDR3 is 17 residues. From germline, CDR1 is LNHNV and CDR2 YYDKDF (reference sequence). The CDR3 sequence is CATSRTLRDSNTGELFF. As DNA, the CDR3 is TGTGCCACCAGCAGGACCTTAAGGGACAGTAACACCGGGGAGCTGTTTTTT. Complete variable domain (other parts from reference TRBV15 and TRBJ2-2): DAMVIQNPRYQVTQFGKPVTLSCSQTLNHNVMYWYQQKSSQAPKLLFHYYDKDFNNEADTPDNFQSRRPNTSFCFLDIRSPGLGDTAMYLCATSRTLRDSNTGELFFGEGSRLTVL.